This TCR beta chain derives from a study of blood T cell repertoires in COVID-19. Study in general: The analysed material was cDNA or gDNA that came from T cells, B-cell-depleted T cells, or PBMCs.

The CDR3 runs to 15 residues. CDR1 GTSNPN and CDR2 SVGIG come from the germline V gene (reference sequence). V lost 1 base, J lost 7 bases, and 7 bases stayed unmatched. As processed by the authors: Researchers report that nucleated cell counts were estimated from reference gene primer amplification. The protocol was immunoSEQ multiplex PCR, while the TCRdb copy is restricted to in-frame clones and leaves out a portion. The D gene and trimming were derived from the DNA, and the V and J assignments and clone size from that table. This sample has 200,000 to 300,000 clones; roughly 84% occur once, and the top ten carry around 30%. In this sample, this clone turned up a few times.

Input material: peripheral blood. The receptor's source is a man between 40 and 49 years old with acute or convalescent COVID-19. The chain joins TRBV30 to TRBJ2-1; 10 positions match TRBD2. The CDR3 nucleotides read TGTGCCTGGAGTGCGGCTAGCGGGAGATATAATGAGCAGTTCTTC. Amino acid sequence: CAWSAASGRYNEQFF.